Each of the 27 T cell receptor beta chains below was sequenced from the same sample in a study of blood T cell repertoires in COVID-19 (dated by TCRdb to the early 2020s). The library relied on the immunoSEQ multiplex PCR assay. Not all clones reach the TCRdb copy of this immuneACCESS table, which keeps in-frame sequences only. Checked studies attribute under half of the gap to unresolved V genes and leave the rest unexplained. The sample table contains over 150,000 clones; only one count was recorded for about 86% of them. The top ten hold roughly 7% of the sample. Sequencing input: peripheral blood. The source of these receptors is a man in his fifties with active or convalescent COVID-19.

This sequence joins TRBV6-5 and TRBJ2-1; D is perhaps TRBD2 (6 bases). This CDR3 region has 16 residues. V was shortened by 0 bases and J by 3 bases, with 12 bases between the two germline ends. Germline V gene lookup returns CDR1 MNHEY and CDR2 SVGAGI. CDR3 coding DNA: TGTGCCAGCAGTTACTCGGGGGGACCGGTCTACAATGAGCAGTTCTTC. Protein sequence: CASSYSGGPVYNEQFF.

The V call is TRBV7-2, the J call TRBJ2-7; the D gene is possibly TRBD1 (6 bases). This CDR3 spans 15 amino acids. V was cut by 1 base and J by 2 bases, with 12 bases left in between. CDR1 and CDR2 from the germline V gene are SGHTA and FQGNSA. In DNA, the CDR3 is TGTGCCAGCAGCTTAGTCAGGGGTCGCACCTACGAGCAGTACTTC. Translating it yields CASSLVRGRTYEQYF.

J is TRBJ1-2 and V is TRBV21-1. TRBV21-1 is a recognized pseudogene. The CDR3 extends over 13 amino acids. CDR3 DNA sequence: TGTGCCAGCAATAAGGCGGGACCCTATGGCTACACCTTC. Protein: CASNKAGPYGYTF.

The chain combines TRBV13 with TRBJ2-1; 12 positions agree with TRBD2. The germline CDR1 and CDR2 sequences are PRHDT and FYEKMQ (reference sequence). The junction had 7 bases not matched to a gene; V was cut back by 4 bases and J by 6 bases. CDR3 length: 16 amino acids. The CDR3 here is CASSSWTSGAVNEQFF. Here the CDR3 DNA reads TGTGCCAGCAGCTCCTGGACTAGCGGGGCCGTCAATGAGCAGTTCTTC.

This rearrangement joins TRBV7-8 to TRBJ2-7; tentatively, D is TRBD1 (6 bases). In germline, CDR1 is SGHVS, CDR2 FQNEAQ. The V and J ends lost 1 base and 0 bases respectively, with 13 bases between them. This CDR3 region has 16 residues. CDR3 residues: CASSLGNGQTSYEQYF. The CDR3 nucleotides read TGTGCCAGCAGCTTAGGCAATGGACAGACCTCCTACGAGCAGTACTTC.

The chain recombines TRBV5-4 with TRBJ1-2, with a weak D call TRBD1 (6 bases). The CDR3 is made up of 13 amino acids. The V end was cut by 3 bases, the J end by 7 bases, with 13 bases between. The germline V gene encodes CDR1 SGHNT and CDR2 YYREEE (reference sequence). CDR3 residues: CASSSGVRGGYTF. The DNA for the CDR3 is TGTGCCAGCAGCTCAGGGGTCCGAGGTGGCTACACCTTC.

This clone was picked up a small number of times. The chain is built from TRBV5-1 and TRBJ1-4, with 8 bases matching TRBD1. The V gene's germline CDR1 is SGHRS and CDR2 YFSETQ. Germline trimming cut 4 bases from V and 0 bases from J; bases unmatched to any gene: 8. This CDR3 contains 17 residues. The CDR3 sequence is CASSRTGQAATNEKLFF. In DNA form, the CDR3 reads TGCGCCAGCAGCCGAACGGGACAGGCTGCAACTAATGAAAAACTGTTTTTT. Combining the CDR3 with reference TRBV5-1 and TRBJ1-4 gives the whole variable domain KAGVTQTPRYLIKTRGQQVTLSCSPISGHRSVSWYQQTPGQGLQFLFEYFSETQRNKGNFPGRFSGRQFSNSRSEMNVSTLELGDSALYLCASSRTGQAATNEKLFFGSGTQLSVL.

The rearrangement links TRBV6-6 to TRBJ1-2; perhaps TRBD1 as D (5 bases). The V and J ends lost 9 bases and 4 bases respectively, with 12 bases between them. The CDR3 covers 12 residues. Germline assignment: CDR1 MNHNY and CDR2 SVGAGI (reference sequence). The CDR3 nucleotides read TGTGCCAGTGCACAGGAGTTCTATGGCTACACCTTC. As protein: CASAQEFYGYTF.

The CDR3 reads CASSLTLPERTQYF. The CDR3 DNA sequence: TGTGCCAGCAGCTTAACGCTGCCCGAGAGGACCCAGTACTTC. This rearrangement joins TRBV7-8 to TRBJ2-5; D is ambiguous. Trimming took off 2 bases at V and 7 bases at J, with 14 bases between the two ends. This CDR3 region has 14 residues. Germline V gene sequence: CDR1 SGHVS, CDR2 FQNEAQ.

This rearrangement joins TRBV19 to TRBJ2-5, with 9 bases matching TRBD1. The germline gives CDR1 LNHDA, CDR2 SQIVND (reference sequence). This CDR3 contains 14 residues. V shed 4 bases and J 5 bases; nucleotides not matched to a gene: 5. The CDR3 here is CASSRTGVVETQYF. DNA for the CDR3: TGTGCCAGTAGTAGGACAGGGGTTGTGGAGACCCAGTACTTC. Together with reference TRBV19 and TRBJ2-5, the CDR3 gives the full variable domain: DGGITQSPKYLFRKEGQNVTLSCEQNLNHDAMYWYRQDPGQGLRLIYYSQIVNDFQKGDIAEGYSVSREKKESFPLTVTSAQKNPTAFYLCASSRTGVVETQYFGPGTRLLVL.

CDR3 in DNA: TGCGCCAGCAGCTTGGCACTAGCGGGAACAGATACGCAGTATTTT. Its translation: CASSLALAGTDTQYF. This rearrangement joins TRBV5-1 to TRBJ2-3; 10 bases agree with TRBD2. The germline V gene has CDR1 SGHRS and CDR2 YFSETQ. This CDR3 has 15 amino acids. V was pared by 0 bases and J by 3 bases, with 1 base of the junction left unmatched.

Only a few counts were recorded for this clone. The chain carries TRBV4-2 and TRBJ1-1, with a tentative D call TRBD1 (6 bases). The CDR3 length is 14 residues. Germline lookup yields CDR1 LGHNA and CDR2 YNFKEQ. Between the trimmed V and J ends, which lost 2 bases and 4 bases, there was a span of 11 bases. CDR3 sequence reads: CASSQHRVGTEAFF. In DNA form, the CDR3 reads TGTGCCAGCAGCCAACACAGGGTAGGCACTGAAGCTTTCTTT.

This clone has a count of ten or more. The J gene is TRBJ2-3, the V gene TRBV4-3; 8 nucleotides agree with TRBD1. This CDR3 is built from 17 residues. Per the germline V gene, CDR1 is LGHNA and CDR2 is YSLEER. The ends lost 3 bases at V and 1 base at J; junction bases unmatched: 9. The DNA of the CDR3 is TGCGCCAGCAGCCACAGTATACCGGGACAGGGCACAGATACGCAGTATTTT. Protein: CASSHSIPGQGTDTQYF.

Here the CDR3 DNA reads TGTGCCAGCAGCCCCGGGAGTTCTCGTAGCTACACCTTC. Translated, it gives CASSPGSSRSYTF. The chain is built from TRBV5-6 and TRBJ1-2; D unresolved. The CDR3 contains 13 residues. CDR1 SGHDT and CDR2 YYEEEE come from the germline V gene. V was shortened by 4 bases and J by 9 bases, with 16 bases between the two germline ends.

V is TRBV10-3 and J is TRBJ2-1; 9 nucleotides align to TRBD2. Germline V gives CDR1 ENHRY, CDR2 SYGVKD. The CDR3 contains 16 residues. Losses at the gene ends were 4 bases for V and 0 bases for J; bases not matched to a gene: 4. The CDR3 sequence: CAISGVSGSSYNEQFF. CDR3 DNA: TGTGCCATCAGTGGGGTTAGCGGGAGCTCCTACAATGAGCAGTTCTTC.

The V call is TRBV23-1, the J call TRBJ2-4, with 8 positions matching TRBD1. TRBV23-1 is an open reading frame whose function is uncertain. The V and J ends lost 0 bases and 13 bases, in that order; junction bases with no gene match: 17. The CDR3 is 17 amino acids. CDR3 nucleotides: TGCGCCAGCAGTCAATCGATAAGTAGGGCAGGGGGCTTTGGGCAGTACTTC. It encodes CASSQSISRAGGFGQYF.

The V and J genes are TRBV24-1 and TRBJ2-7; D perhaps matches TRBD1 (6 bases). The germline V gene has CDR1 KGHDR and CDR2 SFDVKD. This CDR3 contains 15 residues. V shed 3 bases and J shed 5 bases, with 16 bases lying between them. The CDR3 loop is CATSDGSQGSDEQYF. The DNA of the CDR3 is TGTGCCACCAGTGATGGGAGTCAGGGGTCCGACGAGCAGTACTTC.

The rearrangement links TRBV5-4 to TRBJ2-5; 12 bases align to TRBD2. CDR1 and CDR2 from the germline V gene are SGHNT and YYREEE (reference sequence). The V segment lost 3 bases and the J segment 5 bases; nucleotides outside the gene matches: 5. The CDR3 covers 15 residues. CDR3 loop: CASSWGTSGGETQYF. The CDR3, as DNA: TGTGCCAGCAGCTGGGGAACTAGCGGGGGGGAGACCCAGTACTTC. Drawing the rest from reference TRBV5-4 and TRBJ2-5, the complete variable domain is ETGVTQSPTHLIKTRGQQVTLRCSSQSGHNTVSWYQQALGQGPQFIFQYYREEENGRGNFPPRFSGLQFPNYSSELNVNALELDDSALYLCASSWGTSGGETQYFGPGTRLLVL.

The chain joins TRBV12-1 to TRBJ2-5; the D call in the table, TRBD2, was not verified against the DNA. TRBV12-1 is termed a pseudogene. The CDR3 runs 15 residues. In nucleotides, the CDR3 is TGTGCCAGCAGCACTATCTATCCGGAACCGGGGGCCCAGTACTTC. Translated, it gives CASSTIYPEPGAQYF.

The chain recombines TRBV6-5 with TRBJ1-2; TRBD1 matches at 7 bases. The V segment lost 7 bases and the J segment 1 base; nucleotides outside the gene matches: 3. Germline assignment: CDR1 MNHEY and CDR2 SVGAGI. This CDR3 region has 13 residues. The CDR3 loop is CASTRGFNYGYTF. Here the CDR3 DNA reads TGTGCCAGCACCAGGGGGTTTAACTATGGCTACACCTTC.

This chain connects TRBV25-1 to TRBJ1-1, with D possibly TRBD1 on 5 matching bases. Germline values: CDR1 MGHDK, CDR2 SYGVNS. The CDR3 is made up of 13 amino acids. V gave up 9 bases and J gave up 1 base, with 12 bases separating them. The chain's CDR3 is CASHKGWNTEAFF. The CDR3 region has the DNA TGTGCCAGTCACAAGGGGTGGAACACTGAAGCTTTCTTT.

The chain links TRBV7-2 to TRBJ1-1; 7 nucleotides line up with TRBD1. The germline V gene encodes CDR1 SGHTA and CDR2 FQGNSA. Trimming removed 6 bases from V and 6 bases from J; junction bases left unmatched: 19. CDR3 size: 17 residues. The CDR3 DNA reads TGTGCCAGCAGGACGTGGGCAACCCCGGGACAGACGGCTGAAGCTTTCTTT. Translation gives CASRTWATPGQTAEAFF.

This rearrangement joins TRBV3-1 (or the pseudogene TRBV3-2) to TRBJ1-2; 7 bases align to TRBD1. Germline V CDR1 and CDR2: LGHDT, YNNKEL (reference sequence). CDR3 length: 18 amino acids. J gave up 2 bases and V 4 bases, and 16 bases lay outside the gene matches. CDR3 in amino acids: CASSPRDSRPPRNYGYTF. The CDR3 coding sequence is TGTGCCAGCAGCCCTAGGGACAGTCGCCCTCCTCGCAACTATGGCTACACCTTC.

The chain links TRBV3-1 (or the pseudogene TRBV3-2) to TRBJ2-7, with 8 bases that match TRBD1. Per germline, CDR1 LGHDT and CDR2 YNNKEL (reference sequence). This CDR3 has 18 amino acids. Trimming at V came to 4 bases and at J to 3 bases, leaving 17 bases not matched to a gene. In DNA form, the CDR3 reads TGTGCCAGCAGCCCCGTCAAGGCCCCCCGGACAGGGCTCTACGAGCAGTACTTC. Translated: CASSPVKAPRTGLYEQYF.

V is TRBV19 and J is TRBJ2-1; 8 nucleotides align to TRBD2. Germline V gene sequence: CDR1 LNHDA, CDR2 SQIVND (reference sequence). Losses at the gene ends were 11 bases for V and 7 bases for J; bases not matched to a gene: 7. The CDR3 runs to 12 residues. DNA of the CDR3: TGTGCCGCCGGGGGGGCTTCGAATGAGCAGTTCTTC. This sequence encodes CAAGGASNEQFF.

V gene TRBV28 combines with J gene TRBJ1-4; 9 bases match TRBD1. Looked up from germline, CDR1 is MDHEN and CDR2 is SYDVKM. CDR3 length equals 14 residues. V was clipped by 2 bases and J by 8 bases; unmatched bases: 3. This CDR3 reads CASSLEQGAEKLFF. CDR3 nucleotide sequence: TGTGCCAGCAGTTTAGAACAGGGGGCCGAAAAACTGTTTTTT.

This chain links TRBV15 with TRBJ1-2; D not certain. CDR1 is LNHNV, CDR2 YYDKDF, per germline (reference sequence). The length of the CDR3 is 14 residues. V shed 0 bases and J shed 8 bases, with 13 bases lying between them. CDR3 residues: CATSRDSSREGYTF. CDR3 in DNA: TGTGCCACCAGCAGAGATTCCAGTAGGGAGGGCTACACCTTC. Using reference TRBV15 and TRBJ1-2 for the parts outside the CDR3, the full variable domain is DAMVIQNPRYQVTQFGKPVTLSCSQTLNHNVMYWYQQKSSQAPKLLFHYYDKDFNNEADTPDNFQSRRPNTSFCFLDIRSPGLGDTAMYLCATSRDSSREGYTFGSGTRLTVV.